These 15 T cell receptor beta chains share one sample of origin, sequenced in a study of shared clonotypes between healthy human individuals. Positive CCR7 selection of CD45RO-negative cells yielded the naive CD8 cells, and terminally differentiated effector memory CD45RA+ cells were excluded. Clones were read by immunoSEQ multiplex PCR, and TCRdb kept only the in-frame ones, dropping some. The sample has 2 million to 2.5 million clones; around 96% are singletons. The sequencing input was naive CD8+ T cells sorted from blood. The source is a man between 18 and 29 years old in good health.

The chain couples TRBV19 to TRBJ2-1, with D perhaps TRBD1 or TRBD2 (5 bases each). The germline V and J ends were trimmed by 9 bases and 4 bases, with 16 bases remaining between them. The CDR3 contains 14 residues. Germline CDR1 reads LNHDA; CDR2 reads SQIVND (reference sequence). DNA of the CDR3: TGTGCCAGCTCCCCGGGACCGGTATACAATGAGCAGTTCTTC. It encodes CASSPGPVYNEQFF.

The genes are TRBV2 and TRBJ2-7, with D uncertain. The ends were cut back, 2 bases at V and 6 bases at J, with 5 bases in the middle. Germline values: CDR1 SNHLY, CDR2 FYNNEI. This CDR3 region has 11 residues. The CDR3 here is CASSERGEQYF. DNA for the CDR3: TGTGCCAGCAGTGAAAGAGGCGAGCAGTACTTC.

The chain links TRBV9 to TRBJ2-2, with no clear D. The CDR3 loop spans 15 amino acids. Germline assignment: CDR1 SGDLS and CDR2 YYNGEE. Trimming removed 0 bases at V and 6 bases at J, with 12 bases between. The CDR3, as DNA: TGTGCCAGCAGCGTAGCTGGGAACCCATCCGGGGAGCTGTTTTTT. Amino acids: CASSVAGNPSGELFF.

The rearrangement joins TRBV5-1 to TRBJ2-3; a possible D gene is TRBD2 (5 bases). The CDR3 runs 17 residues. The germline V gene encodes CDR1 SGHRS and CDR2 YFSETQ. Trimming took off 5 bases at V and 2 bases at J, with 21 bases between the two ends. The CDR3 nucleotides read TGCGCCAGCAGTCCGGGCGGGCCACAAATTTACACAGATACGCAGTATTTT. This sequence encodes CASSPGGPQIYTDTQYF.

This sequence joins TRBV19 and TRBJ2-7, with TRBD2 matching over 7 bases. CDR1 LNHDA and CDR2 SQIVND come from the germline V gene (reference sequence). The CDR3 loop spans 13 amino acids. Trimming removed 3 bases from V and 3 bases from J; junction bases left unmatched: 2. The CDR3 is CASSIRTSYEQYF. CDR3 coding DNA: TGTGCCAGTAGTATCCGGACTAGCTACGAGCAGTACTTC.

The CDR3 DNA follows: TGTGCCAGCAGCCCGGGACTAGCGGGAGTTTCCTACAATGAGCAGTTCTTC. Residues: CASSPGLAGVSYNEQFF. This chain connects TRBV7-2 to TRBJ2-1; 14 nucleotides match TRBD2. There are 17 residues in the CDR3. Unmatched junction bases numbered 4, after V lost 5 bases and J lost 1 base. Looked up from germline, CDR1 is SGHTA and CDR2 is FQGNSA.

The V call is TRBV4-1, the J call TRBJ2-7; 7 bases align to TRBD1. V lost 3 bases and J lost 2; bases outside the gene matches: 7. The CDR3 is made up of 15 amino acids. CDR1 MGHRA and CDR2 YSYEKL come from the germline V gene. CDR3 amino acids: CASSQIPGTAYEQYF. CDR3 nucleotide sequence: TGCGCCAGCAGCCAGATCCCCGGGACAGCCTACGAGCAGTACTTC.

The chain joins TRBV4-1 to TRBJ1-1; D not certain. The length of the CDR3 is 13 residues. Deletions cut 1 base from V and 7 bases from J, with 10 bases between. Looked up from germline, CDR1 is MGHRA and CDR2 is YSYEKL. CDR3 protein: CASSQGAEREAFF. DNA for the CDR3: TGCGCCAGCAGCCAAGGGGCAGAGCGTGAAGCTTTCTTT.

A word on this clone: This specimen includes other DNA sequences encoding the same CDR3. V and J are TRBV11-2 and TRBJ2-7, with TRBD2 as a possible D gene (5 bases). In germline, CDR1 is SGHAT, CDR2 FQNNGV. Trimming left V 5 bases short and J 4 bases short, with 12 bases between. The CDR3 contains 13 residues. In nucleotides, the CDR3 is TGTGCCAGCAGCCCCTCGTCGGGGTACGAGCAGTACTTC. Protein product: CASSPSSGYEQYF.

About this clone: The sample carries other DNA sequences with the same CDR3. J is TRBJ2-5 and V is TRBV5-6; 7 bases line up with TRBD1. CDR3 length equals 15 residues. V dropped 2 bases and J dropped 1; count of bases not matched to a gene: 5. Germline values: CDR1 SGHDT, CDR2 YYEEEE. The CDR3 sequence: CASSLGGQGQETQYF. Here the CDR3 DNA reads TGTGCCAGCAGCTTAGGGGGCCAGGGCCAAGAGACCCAGTACTTC.

The gene calls are TRBV4-3 and TRBJ2-7; the D is unclear. Germline CDR1 reads LGHNA; CDR2 reads YSLEER. The CDR3 spans 18 residues. The germline V and J ends were trimmed by 1 base and 3 bases, with 22 bases remaining between them. The CDR3 DNA is TGCGCCAGCAGCCAAGGACCCTCAACCCCGGGCCTTTTCTACGAGCAGTACTTC. Amino acid sequence: CASSQGPSTPGLFYEQYF.

In this sample, this clone turned up once. V gene TRBV6-6 combines with J gene TRBJ2-6; the D is unclear. CDR1 is MNHNY and CDR2 is SVGAGI in the germline V gene (reference sequence). This CDR3 contains 15 residues. V gave up 7 bases and J gave up 4 bases, with 14 bases separating them. CDR3 nucleotides: TGTGCCAGCACCTTCGACTTGACCGGGGCCAACGTCCTGACTTTC. Translating it yields CASTFDLTGANVLTF.

The rearrangement joins TRBV6-1 to TRBJ2-7; D perhaps matches TRBD2 (6 bases). Germline assignment: CDR1 MNHNS and CDR2 SASEGT. V lost 7 bases, J lost 6 bases, and 19 bases lay in between. The CDR3 has 14 residues. For the CDR3, the DNA is TGTGCCAGCACCCCGACTAGACGGGCGGGCGAGCAGTACTTC. It yields the protein CASTPTRRAGEQYF.

This rearrangement joins TRBV5-1 to TRBJ2-3, with TRBD2 matching 12 bases. CDR3 length equals 16 residues. Germline CDR1 reads SGHRS; CDR2 reads YFSETQ. Unmatched junction bases numbered 5, after V lost 2 bases and J lost 4 bases. The CDR3 loop is CASSLPSGGDPDTQYF. The CDR3 DNA follows: TGCGCCAGCAGCTTACCTAGCGGGGGGGATCCAGATACGCAGTATTTT.

V gene TRBV6-6 combines with J gene TRBJ2-7, with D hard to call. Germline assignment: CDR1 MNHNY and CDR2 SVGAGI (reference sequence). The ends were cut back, 0 bases at V and 0 bases at J, with 12 bases in the middle. The CDR3 length is 16 residues. Here the CDR3 reads CASSYSGPTTSYEQYF. The CDR3 DNA sequence: TGTGCCAGCAGTTACTCAGGACCGACCACCTCCTACGAGCAGTACTTC.